This T cell receptor (beta chain) was captured in a study of T cells in Graves' hyperthyroidism and ophthalmopathy. General observations from the study: Among clonotypes expanded in thyroid above 0.001, most were also found in blood.

With a duration under 2 months, the hyperthyroidism was newly diagnosed in patients aged 18 to 65. The study collected blood at first hyperthyroidism diagnosis, before any ophthalmopathy symptoms arose. There are many counts of this clonotype. Its antigen is unidentified. CDR3 length: 16 residues. Germline V gene sequence: CDR1 MGHDK, CDR2 SYGVNS. V lost 4 bases, J lost 2 bases, and 5 bases stayed unmatched. RNA transcripts provided the source from which TCR beta CDR3 regions were amplified. In the first-round RT-PCR of the TCR CDR3, the HTBI primer set was used. MiXCR was run by TCRdb on the multiplex PCR reads, yielding one entry per CDR3 protein. Here the sample spans about 280,000 distinct CDR3 sequences, less than 30% being singletons.

The rearrangement links TRBV25-1 to TRBJ2-2, with 9 bases lining up with TRBD1. Sample: blood. The sequence came from a man aged 40-50 years with Graves' hyperthyroidism that later progressed to Graves' ophthalmopathy. In nucleotides, the CDR3 is TGTGCCAGCAGTGCCGCGGACAGGGGCAACACCGGGGAGCTGTTTTTT. Residues: CASSAADRGNTGELFF.